What follows is one TCR beta chain and its context. Its target is unknown. Clones were read by immunoSEQ multiplex PCR, and TCRdb kept only the in-frame ones, dropping some. The repertoire consists of around 33,000 clones, with 88% occurring once and the leading ten covering roughly 4.4%. The data stem from a study of a mutant IDH1 vaccine in newly diagnosed glioma. Study results and limitations: Seemingly, top peripheral T cell clonotype changes bore no relation to pseudoprogression.

Time point given: baseline, week 1 (first vaccination visit). The sample's treatment: pre-vaccination baseline after standard-of-care therapy. V dropped 7 bases and J dropped 1 base, with 11 bases sitting between them. CDR3 length: 14 residues. The germline V gene has CDR1 MNHNS and CDR2 SASEGT. The receptor was derived from a woman aged 40-49 years with glioma. The sequencing here drew on PBMCs, taken from a glioma patient treated with radiotherapy, temozolomide or both. J is TRBJ1-3 and V is TRBV6-1, with a possible D match to TRBD1 (6 bases). The CDR3: CASNLDRSGNTIYF. CDR3 DNA sequence: TGTGCCAGCAACCTAGACAGGTCTGGAAACACCATATATTTT.